The rows below give T cell receptor beta chains drawn from one sample of a study of T cells after yellow fever vaccination. One entry per CDR3 protein, called by TCRdb with MiXCR from the 5' RACE reads. The table has about 320,000 distinct CDR3 sequences, roughly a tenth seen once. The sequences come from CD4+ T cells sorted from PBMCs, collected 45 days after the yellow fever booster vaccination. The receptor source for this set is a man aged 18 to 30 who received the YFV17D yellow fever vaccine. The CDR3 runs from the conserved cysteine through the conserved F or W. A D gene is named only where the DNA matches it firmly. Part of the rows lack a size; the others show once, few, many or a class for expanded clones.

J,size,V,length,D,DNA,CDR3
TRBJ2-6,-,TRBV3-1,16,TRBD1,TGTGCCAGCAAACAGGGGCGGAACTCTGGGGCCAACGTCCTGACTTTC,CASKQGRNSGANVLTF
TRBJ2-1,many,TRBV29-1,14,TRBD2,TGCAGCGCACTAGCGGGGCCCTCCTACAATGAGCAGTTCTTC,CSALAGPSYNEQFF
TRBJ2-5,-,TRBV7-2,15,TRBD2,TGTGCCAGCAGCGCTACTAGCGGGGTTCAAGAGACCCAGTACTTC,CASSATSGVQETQYF
TRBJ2-1,-,TRBV6-5,14,TRBD1,TGTGCCAGCAGGTCCGGGACAGCGAACAATGAGCAGTTCTTC,CASRSGTANNEQFF
TRBJ1-5,many,TRBV20-1,15,-,TGCAGTGCTAGAGAACAGGGTCGTCGCAATCAGCCCCAGCATTTT,CSAREQGRRNQPQHF
TRBJ2-3,few,TRBV21-1,17,-,TGTGCCAGCAGCAAAATCGCGCTAGCGATAAGTACAGATACGCAGTATTTT,CASSKIALAISTDTQYF
TRBJ1-5,many,TRBV29-1,13,-,TGCAGCGTTGTACAGGGAGGCAATCAGCCCCAGCATTTT,CSVVQGGNQPQHF
TRBJ2-7,few,TRBV23-1,14,TRBD1,TGCGCCAGCCGACAGGGGATTCCCGCCTACGAGCAGTACTTC,CASRQGIPAYEQYF
TRBJ2-7,few,TRBV6-1,14,-,TGTGCCAGCAGGCGACAGGTGAGCTCCTACGAGCAGTACTTC,CASRRQVSSYEQYF
TRBJ1-1,many,TRBV7-9,13,-,TGTGCCAGCAGCCCACAGGCCTACACTGAAGCTTTCTTT,CASSPQAYTEAFF
TRBJ2-1,-,TRBV6-5,13,-,TGTGCCAGCACTAGCCCAAGCTACAATGAGCAGTTCTTC,CASTSPSYNEQFF
TRBJ2-7,few,TRBV20-1,12,-,TGCAGTGCCCCGACGGACAGCTACGAGCAGTACTTC,CSAPTDSYEQYF
TRBJ1-1,many,TRBV3-1,15,-,TGTGCCAGCAGGCGTCACGACAGCAGGAACACTGAAGCTTTCTTT,CASRRHDSRNTEAFF
TRBJ2-2,-,TRBV6-5,14,-,TGTGCCAGCAGGCGCCTCGCGAACACCGGGGAGCTGTTTTTT,CASRRLANTGELFF
TRBJ1-2,-,TRBV19,14,TRBD1,TGTGCCAGTAGTGCGGAGGACAGGGGGAATGGCTACACCTTC,CASSAEDRGNGYTF
TRBJ1-6,-,TRBV18,16,-,TGTGCCAGCTCACCACGGGCCTCCCAGACTGGTTCACCCCTCCACTTT,CASSPRASQTGSPLHF
TRBJ2-1,many,TRBV20-1,14,-,TGCAGTGCCCCCCGCGGAGGGGGGAACAATGAGCAGTTCTTC,CSAPRGGGNNEQFF
TRBJ1-1,-,TRBV7-2,12,-,TGTGCCAGCAGCGTCAGGGGCACTGAAGCTTTCTTT,CASSVRGTEAFF
TRBJ2-3,few,TRBV6-4,15,-,TGTGCCAGCAGTGATACCCGGGGATTCACAGATACGCAGTATTTT,CASSDTRGFTDTQYF
TRBJ1-1,few,TRBV5-1,13,-,TGCGCCAGCAGCTTGGATATAAACGGGGAAGCTTTCTTT,CASSLDINGEAFF
TRBJ2-5,-,TRBV20-1,13,TRBD1,TGCAGTGTTTCACCGGGACAGCAAGAGACCCAGTACTTC,CSVSPGQQETQYF
TRBJ2-2,many,TRBV12-3/TRBV12-4,15,-,TGTGCCAGCACCATTAAAGGCAGGGTGACCGGGGAGCTGTTTTTT,CASTIKGRVTGELFF
TRBJ1-1,-,TRBV20-1,13,-,TGCAGCGAGGGGCTAATCGGACTCACTGAAGCTTTCTTT,CSEGLIGLTEAFF
TRBJ2-1,few,TRBV9,14,-,TGTGCCAGCAGTAGGCTCCAGGGGAAATATGAGCAGTTCTTC,CASSRLQGKYEQFF
TRBJ2-7,-,TRBV20-1,14,TRBD1,TGCAGTGCTAGATGGGACAGGGGAGCCTACGAGCAGTACTTC,CSARWDRGAYEQYF
TRBJ2-3,-,TRBV6-5,15,TRBD2,TGTGCCGCCGAACTAGCGGGGGGGCCGTCAGATACGCAGTATTTT,CAAELAGGPSDTQYF
TRBJ2-3,many,TRBV12-3/TRBV12-4,17,-,TGTGCCAGCAGTACCCCCAAGTCCGGGACCAGCACAGATACGCAGTATTTT,CASSTPKSGTSTDTQYF
TRBJ1-2,few,TRBV5-1,14,TRBD1,TGCGCCAGCAGCTCCACCACGGACAGGGACGGCTACACCTTC,CASSSTTDRDGYTF
TRBJ1-4,few,TRBV29-1,15,TRBD1,TGCAGCGTTTCACATCCGGGACAGGAAGGTGAAAAACTGTTTTTT,CSVSHPGQEGEKLFF
TRBJ2-5,-,TRBV11-3,15,TRBD2,TGTGCCAGCAGCTCGGGGACTAGTTTATCAGAGACCCAGTACTTC,CASSSGTSLSETQYF
TRBJ2-5,-,TRBV7-7,13,-,TGTGCCAGCAGCTTCACAGTGGCAGAGACCCAGTACTTC,CASSFTVAETQYF
TRBJ2-5,few,TRBV10-3,13,TRBD2,TGTGCCATCAGCGAGCGGGGCCAAGAGACCCAGTACTTC,CAISERGQETQYF
TRBJ2-5,-,TRBV5-1,16,TRBD2,TGCGCCAGCAGCTTGGGAGCGGGGGGGTCGGAAGAGACCCAGTACTTC,CASSLGAGGSEETQYF
TRBJ1-1,-,TRBV18,13,-,TGTGCCAGCTCACCAAGGGAAGAGGATGAAGCTTTCTTT,CASSPREEDEAFF
TRBJ1-1,-,TRBV20-1,13,-,TGCAGTGCCAGGGAGACAGGGAACACTGAAGCTTTCTTT,CSARETGNTEAFF
TRBJ2-5,few,TRBV6-2/TRBV6-3,13,-,TGTGCCGCCTGGAGGGCAGTGGGAGAGACCCAGTACTTC,CAAWRAVGETQYF
TRBJ2-5,few,TRBV5-4,16,TRBD2,TGTGCCAGCAGCTGGAGAGCGGGGGTGACACAAGAGACCCAGTACTTC,CASSWRAGVTQETQYF
TRBJ1-1,-,TRBV5-1,14,-,TGCGCCAGCAGCTTAAAAAGGGTGAACACTGAAGCTTTCTTT,CASSLKRVNTEAFF
TRBJ1-2,-,TRBV5-4,15,-,TGTGCCAGCAGCCGGGGGCAGGGGAGGGGCTATGGCTACACCTTC,CASSRGQGRGYGYTF
TRBJ2-3,few,TRBV7-2,14,TRBD2,TGTGCCAGCACGCTAGCGGGGGTCCTAGATACGCAGTATTTT,CASTLAGVLDTQYF
TRBJ2-1,-,TRBV20-1,11,-,TGCAGTGCTGGATCCTACAATGAGCAGTTCTTC,CSAGSYNEQFF
TRBJ1-1,few,TRBV5-1,14,TRBD1,TGCGCCAGCAGCTTGAGGGACAGCGGCAAGGAAGCTTTCTTT,CASSLRDSGKEAFF
TRBJ2-3,few,TRBV4-3,16,TRBD1,TGCGCCAGCAGCCAAGCCACAGGGGGGTTCACAGATACGCAGTATTTT,CASSQATGGFTDTQYF
TRBJ2-3,-,TRBV6-2/TRBV6-3,13,-,TGTGCCAGCAAACGGGACTCCACGGATACGCAGTATTTT,CASKRDSTDTQYF
TRBJ2-7,few,TRBV18,13,TRBD1,TGTGCCAGCTCACCGTCAGGGGGTTACGAGCAGTACTTC,CASSPSGGYEQYF
TRBJ1-1,-,TRBV18,14,TRBD1,TGTGCCAGCTCCCAGGGACAGAGGGAGACTGAAGCTTTCTTT,CASSQGQRETEAFF
TRBJ1-2,-,TRBV30,14,TRBD1,TGTGCCTGGAGTGTCCAGGGGGTAATCTATGGCTACACCTTC,CAWSVQGVIYGYTF
TRBJ1-6,many,TRBV9,14,-,TGTGCCAGCAGCGTAGGGGCGTTGGATTCACCCCTCCACTTT,CASSVGALDSPLHF
TRBJ2-2,many,TRBV5-1,15,TRBD1,TGCGCCAGCAGCCCACAGGGGGCGGGCACCGGGGAGCTGTTTTTT,CASSPQGAGTGELFF
TRBJ1-1,-,TRBV6-6,15,-,TGTGCCAGCAGTTCGCAGGGGAAGGGTTACACTGAAGCTTTCTTT,CASSSQGKGYTEAFF
TRBJ2-3,-,TRBV24-1,13,-,TGTGCCACCAGTGTACGGGGTACAGATACGCAGTATTTT,CATSVRGTDTQYF
TRBJ1-4,many,TRBV7-9,15,-,TGTGCCAGCAGCTCTGAGGGACTGGTTGGAGAAAAACTGTTTTTT,CASSSEGLVGEKLFF
TRBJ2-1,-,TRBV6-5,13,-,TGTGCCAGCAGTTATAGAACCCCCAATGAGCAGTTCTTC,CASSYRTPNEQFF
TRBJ2-1,few,TRBV11-2,14,-,TGTGCCAGCAGCTCCCGAACCAGCGGCTATGAGCAGTTCTTC,CASSSRTSGYEQFF
TRBJ2-3,few,TRBV7-9,19,TRBD2,TGTGCCAGCAGCGAGAAGCCGGGACTAGCGGGGGGGCCCGCAGATACGCAGTATTTT,CASSEKPGLAGGPADTQYF